This is a list of T cell receptor beta chains from one sample in a study of blood T cell repertoires in COVID-19. Produced via immunoSEQ multiplex PCR; TCRdb's table is partial and in-frame only. The table records 250,000 to 300,000 clones, 87% of them present only once. Sequencing was carried out using peripheral blood. These receptors came from a woman aged 50 to 60 who had recovered from COVID-19. The CDR3 runs from the conserved cysteine through the conserved F or W. A D gene is named only where the DNA matches it firmly. Clone size appears in some rows only: once, few, many, or a class for an expanded clone.

J gene	V gene	D gene	clone size	CDR3 DNA	CDR3 protein
TRBJ2-1	TRBV28	NA	NA	TGTGCCAGCAGTCAGGGGCCTAATGAGCAGTTCTTC	CASSQGPNEQFF
TRBJ2-1	TRBV7-3	TRBD2	NA	TGTGCCAGCAGCTCACCGACTAGCGGGGGGTACAATGAGCAGTTCTTC	CASSSPTSGGYNEQFF
TRBJ2-7	TRBV5-4	TRBD2	NA	TGTGCCAGCAGCTTGGCTAGCGGGAGTTCCTACGAGCAGTACTTC	CASSLASGSSYEQYF
TRBJ2-1	TRBV6-2/TRBV6-3	NA	NA	TGTGCCAGCAGTCGTTCCCATGAGCAGTTCTTC	CASSRSHEQFF
TRBJ2-1	TRBV4-3	NA	NA	TGCGCCAGCAGCCGATTAACAGGGAGCTCCTACAATGAGCAGTTCTTC	CASSRLTGSSYNEQFF
TRBJ2-1	TRBV5-1	TRBD2	NA	TGCGCCAGCAGCTGGCATGGGACTAGCGGGAGTAACTACAATGAGCAGTTCTTC	CASSWHGTSGSNYNEQFF
TRBJ2-7	TRBV30	TRBD2	NA	TGTGCCTGGAGTGTACCGGGAGGAAACTACGAGCAGTACTTC	CAWSVPGGNYEQYF
TRBJ1-1	TRBV10-1	NA	few	TGCGCCAGCAGTGAAGACAGCCAGTGCACTGAAGCTTTCTTT	CASSEDSQCTEAFF
TRBJ1-1	TRBV19	NA	NA	TGTGCCAGTAGTATAGATCAGGTCACTGAAGCTTTCTTT	CASSIDQVTEAFF
TRBJ1-3	TRBV27	NA	NA	TGTGCCAGCAGTTTAATCAATGGAAACACCATATATTTT	CASSLINGNTIYF
TRBJ2-3	TRBV4-2	NA	NA	TGTGCCAGCAGCCAAGAATCCAACTCCGATGGCACAGATACGCAGTATTTT	CASSQESNSDGTDTQYF
TRBJ1-1	TRBV3-1/TRBV3-2	NA	NA	TGTGCCAGCAGCCCTTCTAACGCACCGAACACTGAAGCTTTCTTT	CASSPSNAPNTEAFF
TRBJ2-7	TRBV6-2/TRBV6-3	TRBD2	many	TGTGCCAGCAGCTTTTTGATTCTAGCGGGAGTAGACGACGAGCAGTACTTC	CASSFLILAGVDDEQYF
TRBJ2-7	TRBV28	NA	once	TGTGCCAGCACCAACAGGGTCGTCTCCTACGAGCAGTACTTC	CASTNRVVSYEQYF
TRBJ2-7	TRBV24-1	NA	NA	TGTGCCACCAGTGATTCCGAGCGGAGCTCCTACGAGCAGTACTTC	CATSDSERSSYEQYF
TRBJ2-3	TRBV2	NA	NA	TGTGCCAGCATAAGGCGGACTACCTCCAGCACAGATACGCAGTATTTT	CASIRRTTSSTDTQYF
TRBJ2-1	TRBV11-2	NA	NA	TGTGCCAGCAGCCCGACAGGTTACAATGAGCAGTTCTTC	CASSPTGYNEQFF
TRBJ2-7	TRBV5-1	TRBD2	NA	TGCGCCAGCAGCTCCTGGACTAGCGGCTACGAGCAGTACTTC	CASSSWTSGYEQYF
TRBJ1-6	TRBV4-3	NA	NA	TGCGCCAGCAGCCAAGACGCGGACAGCTCACCCCTCCACTTT	CASSQDADSSPLHF
TRBJ2-5	TRBV5-6	NA	once	TGTGCCAGCAACCAGGGAGCGGGCAGGGAAGAGACCCAGTACTTC	CASNQGAGREETQYF
TRBJ2-1	TRBV7-8	TRBD2	NA	TGTGCCAGCAGCTTAGATTATAGCGGGTACAATGAGCAGTTCTTC	CASSLDYSGYNEQFF
TRBJ1-1	TRBV6-6	TRBD1	NA	TGTGCCAGCAGCGCCTATCGGGGGACAGGGGGCGGGCGAAGGCACACTGAAGCTTTCTTT	CASSAYRGTGGGRRHTEAFF
TRBJ2-1	TRBV4-1	TRBD2	NA	TGCGCCAGCAGCCCCCTTTTGTCAGCGGGAGGGGGGAATGAGCAGTTCTTC	CASSPLLSAGGGNEQFF
TRBJ1-5	TRBV7-2	NA	NA	TGTGCCAGCAGCTTAGTGGGGGGGGACTTTAGCAATCAGCCCCAGCATTTT	CASSLVGGDFSNQPQHF
TRBJ2-1	TRBV13	TRBD1	NA	TGTGCCAGCAGCTTATACCGGCGCGCGCAGGGGGCATCTTCCTACAATGAGCAGTTCTTC	CASSLYRRAQGASSYNEQFF
TRBJ1-5	TRBV30	NA	NA	TGTGCCTGGAGTGTGGAGCAGGGCGGCAATCAGCCCCAGCATTTT	CAWSVEQGGNQPQHF
TRBJ2-3	TRBV19	TRBD2	NA	TGTGCCAGTAGTGGGGACTACCGCCCCACAGATACGCAGTATTTT	CASSGDYRPTDTQYF
TRBJ2-2	TRBV15	NA	NA	TGTGCCACCAGCCTACCGGCGGCTAGACTTACCGGGGAGCTGTTTTTT	CATSLPAARLTGELFF
TRBJ2-2	TRBV11-3	NA	NA	TGTGCCAGCAGCTCGGGGTACACCGGGGAGCTGTTTTTT	CASSSGYTGELFF
TRBJ2-1	TRBV24-1	NA	NA	TGTGCCACCAGTGATTTGAGGCAGGGCCTTAGGAATGAGCAGTTCTTC	CATSDLRQGLRNEQFF
TRBJ1-2	TRBV5-5	NA	NA	TGTGCCAGCAGCCATTCAGGAGGGAGAGGCTACACCTTC	CASSHSGGRGYTF
TRBJ1-1	TRBV5-1	NA	NA	TGCGCCAGCAGCCTCGGCGGGGTAAGGACTGAAGCTTTCTTT	CASSLGGVRTEAFF
TRBJ2-7	TRBV5-1	TRBD2	once	TGCGCCAGCAGCCTGAGCGGGGGCTCCTACGAGCAGTACTTC	CASSLSGGSYEQYF
TRBJ2-7	TRBV4-3	TRBD1	NA	TGCGCCAGCAGCCGGGGGACAGGGGGTACCTACGAGCAGTACTTC	CASSRGTGGTYEQYF
TRBJ1-1	TRBV9	NA	NA	TGTGCCAGCAGCCCCGGCGGTAACACTGAAGCTTTCTTT	CASSPGGNTEAFF
TRBJ1-2	TRBV28	NA	medium-sized	TGTGCCAGCAGTTTTAGTATCGGGGGGCTAGGTGGCTACACCTTC	CASSFSIGGLGGYTF
TRBJ1-2	TRBV11-2	TRBD1	NA	TGTGCCAGCAGCTCACAGGGGCCTGGCTACACCTTC	CASSSQGPGYTF
TRBJ1-2	TRBV29-1	TRBD1	once	TGCAGCGTTGAAGGCAGGGGGCTAAACTATGGCTACACCTTC	CSVEGRGLNYGYTF
TRBJ2-3	TRBV5-8	TRBD2	NA	TGTGCCAGCAGCTTGCTAGCGGGAGTGGTAGATACGCAGTATTTT	CASSLLAGVVDTQYF
TRBJ1-1	TRBV9	NA	once	TGTGCCAGCAGCTCCCTGGGGGGAGGTAGCACTGAAGCTTTCTTT	CASSSLGGGSTEAFF
TRBJ2-1	TRBV5-6	NA	NA	TGTGCCAGCAGCTTTAGGGGCGTCTCCTACAATGAGCAGTTCTTC	CASSFRGVSYNEQFF
TRBJ1-6	TRBV7-2	NA	NA	TGTGCCAGCAGCTTACCGGGGGGCTCACCCCTCCACTTT	CASSLPGGSPLHF
TRBJ1-2	TRBV9	TRBD1	NA	TGTGCCAGCAGCGTTTTCACAGGGGGGGACGGCTACACCTTC	CASSVFTGGDGYTF
TRBJ1-1	TRBV19	TRBD1	NA	TGTGCCAGTAGTATAAGGACAGGTGGGGTAAACACTGAAGCTTTCTTT	CASSIRTGGVNTEAFF
TRBJ2-7	TRBV15	NA	NA	TGTGCCACCAGCAGAGATCGCGGGAACTACGAGCAGTACTTC	CATSRDRGNYEQYF
TRBJ1-1	TRBV7-2	NA	NA	TGTGCCAGCAGCTTAGCGAGAGCGGTCACTGAAGCTTTCTTT	CASSLARAVTEAFF
TRBJ2-5	TRBV28	TRBD1	NA	TGTGCCAGCAACAGACAGGGGGCGATTTCTTCGGAGACCCAGTACTTC	CASNRQGAISSETQYF
TRBJ1-1	TRBV15	TRBD1	NA	TGTGCCACCAGCAACGGACAGGGCTGGAACACTGAAGCTTTCTTT	CATSNGQGWNTEAFF
TRBJ1-6	TRBV5-1	TRBD1	NA	TGCGCCAGCAGCGTGGACAGGGCTCGGACACCCCTCCACTTT	CASSVDRARTPLHF
TRBJ1-1	TRBV5-1	NA	NA	TGCGCCAGCAGCCAGTTGCAGATGAACACTGAAGCTTTCTTT	CASSQLQMNTEAFF
TRBJ1-4	TRBV11-2	NA	once	TGTGCCAGCAGCACTAACCCTGAAAAACTGTTTTTT	CASSTNPEKLFF
TRBJ1-1	TRBV7-2	TRBD1	NA	TGTGCCAGCAGCCAAAACAGGGGGTCGAACACTGAAGCTTTCTTT	CASSQNRGSNTEAFF
TRBJ1-2	TRBV7-4	NA	NA	TGTGCCAGCAGCCGCGGACGGAGGGTCGGAACCTTC	CASSRGRRVGTF
TRBJ1-4	TRBV9	NA	NA	TGTGCCAGCAGCGTAGTTCCGGGGGGAAATGAAAAACTGTTTTTT	CASSVVPGGNEKLFF
TRBJ1-1	TRBV6-4	TRBD1	NA	TGTGCCAGCAGTCCCGACAGGGGTGACACTGAAGCTTTCTTT	CASSPDRGDTEAFF